The 30 T cell receptor beta chains reported below all come from one sample, sequenced in a study of OX40 agonist ivuxolimab in advanced cancers. Data came from immunoSEQ multiplex PCR; TCRdb stores just in-frame clones and leaves some out. The profile shows about 60,000 clones, 85% to 90% of them singletons. The source was CD4+ or CD8+ T cells sorted from blood, collected in a trial of the OX40 agonist ivuxolimab. All receptors come from an adult with an advanced solid tumor such as melanoma, head and neck, liver or kidney cancer.

The chain carries TRBV9 and TRBJ1-2; D is unclear. The CDR3 runs to 14 residues. Germline CDR1 reads SGDLS; CDR2 reads YYNGEE. Deletions cut 5 bases from V and 8 bases from J, with 19 bases between. In DNA, the CDR3 is TGTGCCAGCAGTGACACACCAACACCGGGCGGCTACACCTTC. Amino acids: CASSDTPTPGGYTF.

The CDR3 DNA sequence: TGCAGCGTTCGGGAAGAGACCCAGTACTTC. Its translation is CSVREETQYF. The V and J genes are TRBV29-1 and TRBJ2-5, with no clear D. CDR3 length: 10 amino acids. V was pared by 5 bases and J by 3 bases, with 4 bases between. Looked up from germline, CDR1 is SQVTM and CDR2 is ANQGSEA.

This chain uses TRBV2 with TRBJ2-1; D gene ambiguous. The CDR3 consists of 13 residues. Germline CDR1 and CDR2: SNHLY and FYNNEI. The germline V and J ends were trimmed by 3 bases and 2 bases, with 5 bases remaining between them. CDR3 coding DNA: TGTGCCAGCAGTGACCTTACCTACAATGAGCAGTTCTTC. Translating it yields CASSDLTYNEQFF.

This chain joins TRBV19 and TRBJ1-1, with D unresolved. Trimming took 7 bases from V and 0 from J, leaving 12 bases between them. This CDR3 is 14 amino acids long. CDR1 and CDR2 from the germline V gene are LNHDA and SQIVND (reference sequence). This CDR3 reads CASMKLGMNTEAFF. The CDR3 DNA sequence: TGTGCCAGTATGAAGTTGGGAATGAACACTGAAGCTTTCTTT.

A few counts support this clone. This rearrangement joins TRBV11-2 to TRBJ2-7; D is ambiguous. Germline CDR1 SGHAT, CDR2 FQNNGV. This CDR3 has 11 residues. Trimming took 5 bases from V and 4 from J, leaving 6 bases between them. The DNA of the CDR3 is TGTGCCAGCAGCCGGTTTTACGAGCAGTACTTC. Residues: CASSRFYEQYF.

V gene TRBV6-6 combines with J gene TRBJ2-1; 16 bases fit TRBD2. CDR1 and CDR2 (germline): MNHNY, SVGAGI (reference sequence). The CDR3 is made up of 16 amino acids. V shed 0 bases, J shed 10 bases, and the junction held 3 bases outside the gene matches. As DNA, the CDR3 is TGTGCCAGCAGTTACTCGGGACTAGCGGGGGGGCAAGAGCAGTTCTTC. Amino acid sequence: CASSYSGLAGGQEQFF.

CDR3 in amino acids: CASSYPTGRGETQYF. CDR3 sequence (DNA): TGTGCCAGCAGCTACCCGACAGGGAGGGGAGAGACCCAGTACTTC. The chain links TRBV7-2 to TRBJ2-5; D possibly matches TRBD1 or TRBD2 (7 bases each). The length of the CDR3 is 15 residues. The V end lost 4 bases, the J end lost 4 bases, and 16 bases lay between the germline ends. Per the germline V gene, CDR1 is SGHTA and CDR2 is FQGNSA.

J is TRBJ2-3 and V is TRBV29-1; D is unclear. The CDR3 loop spans 16 amino acids. In germline, CDR1 is SQVTM, CDR2 ANQGSEA. V dropped 1 base and J dropped 4 bases, with 18 bases sitting between them. The CDR3 DNA follows: TGCAGCGTTGAAGCACCCGGCGACCTAGGCGCAGATACGCAGTATTTT. Translation: CSVEAPGDLGADTQYF.

The V call is TRBV6-1, the J call TRBJ1-3; a weak D match, TRBD1 (5 bases). V was clipped by 5 bases and J by 0 bases, with 8 bases between them. Germline CDR1 reads MNHNS; CDR2 reads SASEGT. The CDR3 is 14 residues long. CDR3 sequence: CASSKQGSGNTIYF. The CDR3 coding sequence is TGTGCCAGCAGTAAGCAGGGCTCTGGAAACACCATATATTTT.

The V call is TRBV6-1, the J call TRBJ2-7; D is possibly TRBD1 (6 bases). The CDR3 covers 13 residues. From germline, CDR1 is MNHNS and CDR2 SASEGT. Deletions cut 5 bases from V and 2 bases from J, with 10 bases between. In DNA form, the CDR3 reads TGTGCCAGCAGTCACAGGGCCACCTACGAGCAGTACTTC. It translates to CASSHRATYEQYF.

This clone turned up a few times. The chain recombines TRBV7-3 with TRBJ1-4; the D is unclear. V was trimmed by 2 bases and J by 4 bases, leaving 11 bases between them. The germline gives CDR1 SGHTA, CDR2 FQGTGA. CDR3 length: 15 residues. The CDR3, as DNA: TGTGCCAGCAGCTTAGGATGGGGTAGTAATGAAAAACTGTTTTTT. This gives the protein CASSLGWGSNEKLFF.

V gene TRBV5-6 combines with J gene TRBJ2-3; TRBD2 matches 11 bases. CDR1 and CDR2 (germline): SGHDT, YYEEEE. Trimming took 3 bases from V and 4 from J; bases not matched to a gene: 4. The CDR3 has 15 amino acids. The CDR3 DNA sequence: TGTGCCAGCAGCTCCTTAGCGGGGGGGGCAGATACGCAGTATTTT. Its protein is CASSSLAGGADTQYF. Filled out from reference TRBV5-6 and TRBJ2-3, the complete variable domain reads DAGVTQSPTHLIKTRGQQVTLRCSPKSGHDTVSWYQQALGQGPQFIFQYYEEEERQRGNFPDRFSGHQFPNYSSELNVNALLLGDSALYLCASSSLAGGADTQYFGPGTRLTVL.

The V and J genes are TRBV7-9 and TRBJ1-2, with D possibly matching TRBD1 (5 bases). The germline V gene encodes CDR1 SEHNR and CDR2 FQNEAQ (reference sequence). The germline V and J ends were trimmed by 1 base and 8 bases, with 11 bases remaining between them. The CDR3 totals 13 residues. CDR3 bases: TGTGCCAGCAGCTTAGGGGACCCGGGGGGCTACACCTTC. This codes for CASSLGDPGGYTF. The complete variable domain, with remaining parts taken from reference TRBV7-9 and TRBJ1-2, reads DTGVSQNPRHKITKRGQNVTFRCDPISEHNRLYWYRQTLGQGPEFLTYFQNEAQLEKSRLLSDRFSAERPKGSFSTLEIQRTEQGDSAMYLCASSLGDPGGYTFGSGTRLTVV.

The chain recombines TRBV19 with TRBJ1-6, with D hard to call. The germline gives CDR1 LNHDA, CDR2 SQIVND (reference sequence). The CDR3 spans 13 residues. Trimming stripped 3 bases from V and 7 bases from J, with 7 bases between. CDR3 sequence: CASSISVNSPLHF. Here the CDR3 DNA reads TGTGCCAGTAGTATCTCGGTGAATTCACCCCTCCACTTT.

This chain uses TRBV5-1 with TRBJ2-5; D is tentatively TRBD1 or TRBD2 (5 bases each). V lost 0 bases and J 11 bases, leaving 11 bases between the germline ends. The CDR3 is 12 residues long. In germline, CDR1 is SGHRS, CDR2 YFSETQ. The CDR3 nucleotides read TGCGCCAGCAGCTTGGGGGACGGGGAGCAGTACTTC. It specifies CASSLGDGEQYF.

CDR3 in amino acids: CASSQGDDSNQPQHF. CDR3 nucleotides: TGTGCCAGCAGCCAGGGGGACGATAGCAATCAGCCCCAGCATTTT. The chain combines TRBV28 with TRBJ1-5, with 7 bases identical to TRBD1. This CDR3 has 15 residues. Trimming removed 6 bases from V and 0 bases from J; junction bases left unmatched: 5. From germline, CDR1 is MDHEN and CDR2 SYDVKM.

This clone was seen only once. Distinct nucleotide sequences in the sample also encode this CDR3. The chain couples TRBV7-2 to TRBJ2-3; TRBD2 aligns across 9 bases. V was clipped by 5 bases and J by 9 bases; unmatched bases: 9. The CDR3 is 14 amino acids. Looked up from germline, CDR1 is SGHTA and CDR2 is FQGNSA. CDR3 coding DNA: TGTGCCAGCAGCCTCCTAGCGGGGTCCAGCACGCAGTATTTT. Its translation is CASSLLAGSSTQYF.

A single count supports this clone. The chain links TRBV5-4 to TRBJ1-4; D remains ambiguous. The CDR3 contains 15 residues. Germline CDR1 SGHNT, CDR2 YYREEE (reference sequence). Trimming removed 0 bases at V and 5 bases at J, with 11 bases between. Written as DNA, the CDR3 is TGTGCCAGCAGCTTGGCTGGGAACTTGAATGAAAAACTGTTTTTT. Its translation is CASSLAGNLNEKLFF.

The chain links TRBV2 to TRBJ1-6; no clear D gene. The CDR3 loop spans 15 amino acids. CDR1 is SNHLY, CDR2 FYNNEI, per germline. Deletions cut 3 bases from V and 8 bases from J, with 14 bases between. The CDR3 sequence is CASSDFRAPDSPLHF. The CDR3 DNA reads as TGTGCCAGCAGTGATTTTAGGGCCCCGGATTCACCCCTCCACTTT.

The chain links TRBV19 to TRBJ2-1, with 8 bases aligning to TRBD1. The V gene end was trimmed by 9 bases and the J gene end by 2 bases; junction bases not matched to a gene: 6. The CDR3 is made up of 14 amino acids. Looked up from germline, CDR1 is LNHDA and CDR2 is SQIVND (reference sequence). CDR3 sequence reads: CASGWTGTYNEQFF. The CDR3 DNA reads TGTGCCAGCGGGTGGACAGGGACCTACAATGAGCAGTTCTTC.

The rearrangement joins TRBV7-9 to TRBJ2-7; D is possibly TRBD1 or TRBD2 (5 bases each). Germline V lookup: CDR1 SEHNR, CDR2 FQNEAQ (reference sequence). V was cut by 5 bases and J by 5 bases, with 19 bases left in between. CDR3 length equals 15 residues. The chain's CDR3 is CASSPRRDLAHEQYF. Here the CDR3 DNA reads TGTGCCAGCAGCCCCCGCCGGGACCTGGCACACGAGCAGTACTTC. Variable domain in full (rest from reference TRBV7-9 and TRBJ2-7): DTGVSQNPRHKITKRGQNVTFRCDPISEHNRLYWYRQTLGQGPEFLTYFQNEAQLEKSRLLSDRFSAERPKGSFSTLEIQRTEQGDSAMYLCASSPRRDLAHEQYFGPGTRLTVT.

The rearrangement uses TRBV2 and TRBJ2-7, with TRBD2 as a possible D gene (5 bases). The CDR3 has 11 amino acids. V was pared by 8 bases and J by 6 bases, with 11 bases between. The germline CDR1 and CDR2 sequences are SNHLY and FYNNEI. The CDR3 DNA sequence: TGTGCCAGCGGACTCCTAATCGAGCAGTACTTC. Amino acid sequence: CASGLLIEQYF.

This chain joins TRBV5-1 and TRBJ1-1; tentatively, D is TRBD1 (6 bases). The length of the CDR3 is 14 residues. Germline values: CDR1 SGHRS, CDR2 YFSETQ. Trimming stripped 2 bases from V and 1 base from J, with 9 bases between. CDR3 coding DNA: TGCGCCAGCAGCTTTGAGGGGGAGAACACTGAAGCTTTCTTT. Amino acid sequence: CASSFEGENTEAFF.

This chain links TRBV7-6 with TRBJ1-3; D perhaps matches TRBD1 (5 bases). The CDR3 runs 16 residues. Germline loops: CDR1 SGHVS, CDR2 FNYEAQ. V was shortened by 5 bases and J by 0 bases, with 14 bases between the two germline ends. The CDR3, as DNA: TGTGCCAGCAGCAGGACACGGGGAATCTCTGGAAACACCATATATTTT. Translation: CASSRTRGISGNTIYF.

V usage is TRBV6-1 and J usage is TRBJ1-5; 7 bases are shared with TRBD1. The germline gives CDR1 MNHNS, CDR2 SASEGT. The CDR3 has 15 amino acids. Trimming took 7 bases from V and 0 from J; bases not matched to a gene: 6. The CDR3 sequence: CASTTGDVSNQPQHF. The CDR3 region has the DNA TGTGCCAGCACCACAGGGGACGTTAGCAATCAGCCCCAGCATTTT.

This clone was found a few times. This chain connects TRBV14 to TRBJ1-1; no clear D gene. CDR3 length equals 13 residues. The germline V gene encodes CDR1 SGHDN and CDR2 FVKESK. Trimming stripped 1 base from V and 1 base from J, with 4 bases between. CDR3 sequence reads: CASSQVRNTEAFF. Here the CDR3 DNA reads TGTGCCAGCAGCCAAGTTCGGAACACTGAAGCTTTCTTT.

V is TRBV29-1 and J is TRBJ1-2, with D possibly matching TRBD1 (5 bases). The V and J ends lost 8 bases and 2 bases respectively, with 12 bases between them. The V gene's germline CDR1 is SQVTM and CDR2 ANQGSEA. This CDR3 is 12 amino acids long. The CDR3 protein is CSLSEGNYGYTF. DNA for the CDR3: TGCAGCCTCTCAGAGGGGAACTATGGCTACACCTTC.

The chain employs TRBV11-3 and TRBJ2-5; D perhaps matches TRBD1 (5 bases). There are 13 residues in the CDR3. The germline V and J ends were trimmed by 5 bases and 2 bases, with 9 bases remaining between them. The germline V gene has CDR1 SGHNT and CDR2 YENEEA. DNA of the CDR3: TGTGCCAGCAGCCTCAGGGTTCAAGAGACCCAGTACTTC. Protein product: CASSLRVQETQYF.

The rearrangement joins TRBV4-2 to TRBJ1-5; D is possibly TRBD1 (5 bases). CDR1 LGHNA and CDR2 YNFKEQ come from the germline V gene. The CDR3 contains 14 residues. Trimming took off 4 bases at V and 1 base at J, with 8 bases between the two ends. CDR3 DNA: TGTGCCAGCAGCCGGACATCCAGCAATCAGCCCCAGCATTTT. Translated: CASSRTSSNQPQHF.

The rearrangement links TRBV6-5 to TRBJ2-5; no reliable D call. Germline V gives CDR1 MNHEY, CDR2 SVGAGI. The V end was cut by 6 bases, the J end by 1 base, with 6 bases between. The CDR3 is 12 amino acids. CDR3 nucleotide sequence: TGTGCCAGCAGCCGTCCCCAAGAGACCCAGTACTTC. Protein: CASSRPQETQYF.